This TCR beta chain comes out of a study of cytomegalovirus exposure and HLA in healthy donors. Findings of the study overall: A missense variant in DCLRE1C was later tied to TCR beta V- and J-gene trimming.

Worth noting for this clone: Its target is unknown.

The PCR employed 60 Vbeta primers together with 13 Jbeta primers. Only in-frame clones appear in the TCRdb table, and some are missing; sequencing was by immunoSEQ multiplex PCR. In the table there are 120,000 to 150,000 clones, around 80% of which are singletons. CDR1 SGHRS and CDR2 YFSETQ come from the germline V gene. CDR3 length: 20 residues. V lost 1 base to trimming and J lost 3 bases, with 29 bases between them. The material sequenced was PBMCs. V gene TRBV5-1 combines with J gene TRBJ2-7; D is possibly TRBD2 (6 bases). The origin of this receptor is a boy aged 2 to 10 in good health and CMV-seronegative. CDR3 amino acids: CASSLYGWGVQDRRHYEQYF. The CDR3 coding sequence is TGCGCCAGCAGCTTGTACGGGTGGGGGGTTCAAGACCGCCGTCACTACGAGCAGTACTTC.